This section outlines one TCR beta chain sequence together with its context. This sample was included in a study of blood T cell repertoires in COVID-19. Study information: Collection of acute and convalescent COVID-19 samples took place in the United States, Italy and Spain.

Trimming removed 6 bases from V and 6 bases from J, with 18 bases in between. The CDR3 covers 16 residues. CDR1 and CDR2 (germline): MDHEN, SYDVKM. Original data processing: Scientists estimated how many nucleated cells there were by amplifying reference gene primers. Method: immunoSEQ multiplex PCR; TCRdb's copy keeps in-frame clones and lacks some. The DNA gave D and trimming, while V, J and clone size come from that table. The sample lists under 200,000 clones, 86% occurring once. The V gene is TRBV28, the J gene TRBJ1-6, with D maybe TRBD1 (6 bases). The clonotype comes from a man aged 45-65 years with active or convalescent COVID-19. The sequenced sample consisted of peripheral blood. CDR3 loop: CASSLNSQGPNSPLHF. Here the CDR3 DNA reads TGTGCCAGCAGCTTAAATTCACAGGGCCCTAATTCACCCCTCCACTTT.